This TCR beta chain was sequenced during a study of T-cell memory formation after mild COVID-19. Overall study: TCR clusters were mostly confined to one donor each. Study results and caveats: Second-wave clones with a day 37 peak had unconfirmed SARS-CoV-2 specificity. Cross-reactive memory apparently joined, as some responding clones appeared in pre-infection memory.

TCRdb analysed the 5' RACE reads with MiXCR anew, one entry per CDR3 protein. The table includes hundreds of thousands of distinct CDR3 sequences, approximately 25% detected once. Concerning this clonotype itself: Its antigen is not known.

The TCR originated in an adult woman who had mild COVID-19 (a few samples of this study predate the infection). Cell type and time point are not known. Sequencing was carried out using PBMCs or a T cell subset sorted from them (not recorded which).

The CDR3 DNA is TGTGCCTGGAGCCCGGGACAGCTCTACGAGCAGTACTTC. Translating gives CAWSPGQLYEQYF. The gene calls are TRBV30 and TRBJ2-7; 7 positions match TRBD1. V lost 3 bases to trimming and J lost 3 bases; unmatched junction nucleotides: 5. The CDR3 spans 13 residues. Germline CDR1 GTSNPN, CDR2 SVGIG (reference sequence). Based on the CDR3 plus reference TRBV30 and TRBJ2-7, the full variable domain is SQTIHQWPATLVQPVGSPLSLECTVEGTSNPNLYWYRQAAGRGLQLLFYSVGIGQISSEVPQNLSASRPQDRQFILSSKKLLLSDSGFYLCAWSPGQLYEQYFGPGTRLTVT.